Listed here is a single T cell receptor beta chain. The entry originates in a study of cytomegalovirus exposure and HLA in healthy donors. V dropped 7 bases and J dropped 2; count of bases not matched to a gene: 12. Germline values: CDR1 MGHDK, CDR2 SYGVNS. This CDR3 contains 16 residues. PCR involved 60 Vbeta and 13 Jbeta primers. This table comes from immunoSEQ multiplex PCR, and its TCRdb copy is limited to in-frame clones, with some not included. There are 100,000 to 150,000 clones in the sample; about 10% occur only once, and 4% to 5% lies in the top ten. The chain joins TRBV25-1 to TRBJ1-2; 8 nucleotides match TRBD1. Sequenced sample: PBMCs. The clonotype was recovered from a young woman in good health and CMV-seropositive. CDR3 sequence: CASKQGTTGDNYGYTF. The CDR3 bases are TGTGCCAGCAAACAGGGTACGACAGGGGACAACTATGGCTACACCTTC.